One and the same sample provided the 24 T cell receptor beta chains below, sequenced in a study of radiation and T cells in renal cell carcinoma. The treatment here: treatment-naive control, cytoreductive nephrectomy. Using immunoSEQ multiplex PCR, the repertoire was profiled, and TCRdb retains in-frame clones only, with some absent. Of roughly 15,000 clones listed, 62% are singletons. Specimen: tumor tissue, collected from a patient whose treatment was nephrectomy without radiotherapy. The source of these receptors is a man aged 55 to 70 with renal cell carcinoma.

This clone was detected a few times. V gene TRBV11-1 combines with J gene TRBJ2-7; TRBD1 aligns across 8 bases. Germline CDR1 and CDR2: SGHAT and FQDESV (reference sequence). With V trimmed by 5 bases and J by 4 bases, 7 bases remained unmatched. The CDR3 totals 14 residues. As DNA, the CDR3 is TGTGCCAGCAGCCCGGGACAGGATCGATACGAGCAGTACTTC. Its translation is CASSPGQDRYEQYF.

As DNA, the CDR3 is TGCAGCGCCAAGACAGGGAGAGACCAGCCCCAGCATTTT. Encoded protein: CSAKTGRDQPQHF. The gene calls are TRBV29-1 and TRBJ1-5; 7 bases are shared with TRBD1. Per germline, CDR1 SQVTM and CDR2 ANQGSEA. This CDR3 spans 13 amino acids. The trim removed 7 bases at V and 7 bases at J, leaving 10 bases unmatched.

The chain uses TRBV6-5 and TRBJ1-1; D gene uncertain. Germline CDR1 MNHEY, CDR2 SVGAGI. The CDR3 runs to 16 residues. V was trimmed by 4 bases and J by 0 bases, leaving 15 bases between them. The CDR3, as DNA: TGTGCCAGCAGTTTAATTCCATCCCCTATGAACACTGAAGCTTTCTTT. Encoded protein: CASSLIPSPMNTEAFF.

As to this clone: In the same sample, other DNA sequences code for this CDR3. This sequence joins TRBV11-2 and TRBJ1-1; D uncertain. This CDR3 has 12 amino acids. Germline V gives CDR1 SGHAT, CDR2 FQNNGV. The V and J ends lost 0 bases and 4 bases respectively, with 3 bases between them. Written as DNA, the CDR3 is TGTGCCAGCAGCTTAGAATTCACTGAAGCTTTCTTT. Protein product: CASSLEFTEAFF.

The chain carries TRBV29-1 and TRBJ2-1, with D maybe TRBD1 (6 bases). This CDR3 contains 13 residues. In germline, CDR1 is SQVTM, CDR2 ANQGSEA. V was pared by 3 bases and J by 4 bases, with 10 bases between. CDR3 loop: CSVEGQRYNEQFF. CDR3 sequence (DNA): TGCAGCGTTGAGGGACAAAGGTACAATGAGCAGTTCTTC.

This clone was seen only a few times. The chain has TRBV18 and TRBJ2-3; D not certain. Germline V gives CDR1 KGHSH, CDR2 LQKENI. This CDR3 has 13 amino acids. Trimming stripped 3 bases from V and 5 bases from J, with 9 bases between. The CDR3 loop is CASSPISQDTQYF. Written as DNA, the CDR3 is TGTGCCAGCTCACCGATCAGTCAAGATACGCAGTATTTT.

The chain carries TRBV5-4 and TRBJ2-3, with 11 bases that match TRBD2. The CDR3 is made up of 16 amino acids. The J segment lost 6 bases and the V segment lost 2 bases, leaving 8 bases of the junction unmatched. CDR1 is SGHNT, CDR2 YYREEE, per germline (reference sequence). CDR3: CASSFRTSGRDDTQYF. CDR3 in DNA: TGTGCCAGCAGCTTCAGGACTAGCGGGCGCGACGATACGCAGTATTTT.

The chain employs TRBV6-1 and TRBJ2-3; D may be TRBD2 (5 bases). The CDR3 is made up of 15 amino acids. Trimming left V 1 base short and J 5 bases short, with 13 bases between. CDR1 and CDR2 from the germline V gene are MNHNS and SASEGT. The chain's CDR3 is CASSEGEGEVDTQYF. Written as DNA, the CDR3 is TGTGCCAGCAGTGAAGGAGAGGGAGAGGTAGATACGCAGTATTTT.

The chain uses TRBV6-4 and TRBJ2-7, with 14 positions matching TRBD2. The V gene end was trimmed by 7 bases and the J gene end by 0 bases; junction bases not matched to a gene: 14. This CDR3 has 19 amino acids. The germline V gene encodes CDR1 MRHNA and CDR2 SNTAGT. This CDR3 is CASILPAGLAGATSYEQYF. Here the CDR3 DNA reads TGTGCCAGCATACTCCCGGCGGGACTAGCGGGGGCAACCTCCTACGAGCAGTACTTC.

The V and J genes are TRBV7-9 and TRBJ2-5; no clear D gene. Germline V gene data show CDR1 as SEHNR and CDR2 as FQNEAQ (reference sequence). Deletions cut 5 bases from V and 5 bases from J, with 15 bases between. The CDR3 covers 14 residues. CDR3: CASSPDRIIETQYF. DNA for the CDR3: TGTGCCAGCAGCCCGGACCGGATTATCGAGACCCAGTACTTC.

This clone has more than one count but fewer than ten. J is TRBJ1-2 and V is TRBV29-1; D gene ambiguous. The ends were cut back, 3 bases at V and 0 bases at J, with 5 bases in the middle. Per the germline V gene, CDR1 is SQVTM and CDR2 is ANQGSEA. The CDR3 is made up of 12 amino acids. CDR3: CSVDRANYGYTF. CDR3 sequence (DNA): TGCAGCGTTGATCGGGCTAACTATGGCTACACCTTC.

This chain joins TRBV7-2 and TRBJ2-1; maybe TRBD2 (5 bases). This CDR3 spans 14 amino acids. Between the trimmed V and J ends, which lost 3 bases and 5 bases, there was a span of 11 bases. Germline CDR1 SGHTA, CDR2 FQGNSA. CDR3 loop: CASSFGLGHNEQFF. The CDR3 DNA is TGTGCCAGCAGCTTCGGACTTGGGCACAATGAGCAGTTCTTC.

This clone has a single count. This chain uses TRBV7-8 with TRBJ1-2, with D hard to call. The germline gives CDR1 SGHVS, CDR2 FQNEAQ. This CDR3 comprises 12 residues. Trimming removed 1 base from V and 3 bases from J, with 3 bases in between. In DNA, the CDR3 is TGTGCCAGCAGCTTAGGGCACTATGGCTACACCTTC. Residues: CASSLGHYGYTF.

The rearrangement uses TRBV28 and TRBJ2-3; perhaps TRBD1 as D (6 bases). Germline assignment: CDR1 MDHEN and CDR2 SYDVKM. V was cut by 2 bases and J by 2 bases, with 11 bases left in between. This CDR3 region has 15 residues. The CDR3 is CASSLRDRPTDTQYF. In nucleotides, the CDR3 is TGTGCCAGCAGTTTACGAGACAGGCCCACAGATACGCAGTATTTT.

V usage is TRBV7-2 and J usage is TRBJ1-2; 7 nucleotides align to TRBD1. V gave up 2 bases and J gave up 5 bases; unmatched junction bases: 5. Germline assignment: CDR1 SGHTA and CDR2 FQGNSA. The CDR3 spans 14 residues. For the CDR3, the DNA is TGTGCCAGCAGCTTACTCCCAGGGGGGTATGGCTACACCTTC. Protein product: CASSLLPGGYGYTF.

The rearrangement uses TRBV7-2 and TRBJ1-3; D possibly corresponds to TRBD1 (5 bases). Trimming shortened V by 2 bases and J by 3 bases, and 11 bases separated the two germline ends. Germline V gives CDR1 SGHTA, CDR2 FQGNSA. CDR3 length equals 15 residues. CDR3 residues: CASSLSPGVGNTIYF. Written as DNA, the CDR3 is TGTGCCAGCAGCTTATCGCCGGGGGTTGGAAACACCATATATTTT.

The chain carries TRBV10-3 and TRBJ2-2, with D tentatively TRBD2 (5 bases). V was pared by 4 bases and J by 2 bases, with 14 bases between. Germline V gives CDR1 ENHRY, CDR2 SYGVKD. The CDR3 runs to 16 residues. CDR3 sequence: CAISGSSGSNTGELFF. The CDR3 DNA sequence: TGTGCCATCAGTGGGTCCTCTGGGAGCAACACCGGGGAGCTGTTTTTT.

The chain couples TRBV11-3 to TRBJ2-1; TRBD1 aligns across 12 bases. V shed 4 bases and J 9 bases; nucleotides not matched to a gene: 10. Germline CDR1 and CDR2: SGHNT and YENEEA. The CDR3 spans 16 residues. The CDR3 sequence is CASSSGDRGLASEQFF. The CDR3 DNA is TGTGCCAGCAGCTCAGGGGACAGGGGGCTAGCCTCTGAGCAGTTCTTC.

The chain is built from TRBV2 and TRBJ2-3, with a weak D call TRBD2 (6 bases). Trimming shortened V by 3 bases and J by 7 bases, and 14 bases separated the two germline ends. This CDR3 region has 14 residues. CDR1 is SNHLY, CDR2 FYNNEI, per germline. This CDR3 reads CASSESAGPYTQYF. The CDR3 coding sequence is TGTGCCAGCAGTGAGTCGGCGGGGCCCTATACGCAGTATTTT.

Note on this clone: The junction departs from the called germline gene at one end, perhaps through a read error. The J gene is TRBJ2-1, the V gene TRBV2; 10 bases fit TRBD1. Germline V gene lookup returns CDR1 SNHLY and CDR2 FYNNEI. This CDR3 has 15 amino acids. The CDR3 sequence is CATSEGQGLLHEQFF. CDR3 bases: TGTGCCACCAGTGAGGGACAGGGGTTGCTTCATGAGCAGTTCTTC.

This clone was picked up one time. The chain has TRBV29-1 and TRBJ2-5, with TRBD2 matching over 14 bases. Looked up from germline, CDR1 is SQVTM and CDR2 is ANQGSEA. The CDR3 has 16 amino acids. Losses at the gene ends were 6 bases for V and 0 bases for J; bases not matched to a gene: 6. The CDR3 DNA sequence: TGCAGCGTAAAAGGACTAGCGGGGGGCAACCAAGAGACCCAGTACTTC. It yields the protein CSVKGLAGGNQETQYF.

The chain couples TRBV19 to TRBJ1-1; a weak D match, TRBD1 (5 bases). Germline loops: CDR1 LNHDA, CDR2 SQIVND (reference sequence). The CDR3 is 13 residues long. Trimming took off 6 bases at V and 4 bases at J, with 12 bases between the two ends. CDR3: CASRGDLGTEAFF. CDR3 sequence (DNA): TGTGCCAGTAGGGGGGATCTAGGCACTGAAGCTTTCTTT.

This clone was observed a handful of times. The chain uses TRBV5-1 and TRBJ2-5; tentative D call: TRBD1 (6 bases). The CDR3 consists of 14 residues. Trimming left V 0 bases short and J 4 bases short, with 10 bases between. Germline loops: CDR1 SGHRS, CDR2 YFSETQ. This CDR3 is CASSLAIGGETQYF. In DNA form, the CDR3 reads TGCGCCAGCAGCTTGGCTATAGGGGGAGAGACCCAGTACTTC.

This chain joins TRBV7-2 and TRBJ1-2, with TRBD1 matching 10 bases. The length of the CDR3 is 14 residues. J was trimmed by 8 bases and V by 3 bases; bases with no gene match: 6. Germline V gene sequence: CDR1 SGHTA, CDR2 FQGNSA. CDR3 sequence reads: CASSFRTGGKGYTF. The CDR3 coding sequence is TGTGCCAGCAGCTTTCGGACAGGGGGGAAAGGCTACACCTTC.